This T cell receptor (beta chain) came from a study of T cell changes during pregnancy in multiple sclerosis. Repertoires were generated with immunoSEQ multiplex PCR, while TCRdb's copy carries only in-frame clones and drops some. The sample consists of some 50,000 clones, less than 95% of them appearing once. This CDR3 is built from 15 residues. The V segment lost 6 bases and the J segment 4 bases; nucleotides outside the gene matches: 12. The germline gives CDR1 SQVTM, CDR2 ANQGSEA. V is TRBV29-1 and J is TRBJ1-3, with TRBD1 matching over 7 bases. This TCR derives from a female donor with multiple sclerosis, enrolled in a pregnancy study. The sample was CD8+ T cells from peripheral blood mononuclear cells, taken in the second trimester of pregnancy. The CDR3 is CSVLTGQTGGNTIYF. CDR3 nucleotide sequence: TGCAGCGTCCTGACAGGGCAAACGGGCGGAAACACCATATATTTT. The whole variable domain, remainder taken from reference TRBV29-1 and TRBJ1-3, is SAVISQKPSRDICQRGTSLTIQCQVDSQVTMMFWYRQQPGQSLTLIATANQGSEATYESGFVIDKFPISRPNLTFSTLTVSNMSPEDSSIYLCSVLTGQTGGNTIYFGEGSWLTVV.